Reported below is one TCR beta chain. The data are from a study of blood T cell repertoires in COVID-19. Across the whole study: T cells, B-cell-depleted T cells, or PBMCs provided the cDNA or gDNA that served as material.

Seattle enrolled patients during active infection and tracked them longitudinally. Under the authors' procedure: Amplification with reference gene primers provided the estimates of nucleated cell counts. TCRdb's copy holds only in-frame clones and misses some; the assay was immunoSEQ multiplex PCR. V and J calls and clone size are as listed in that table; D and trimming were resolved from the DNA. The data show approximately 51,000 clones, about 87% seen once. This TCR was sampled from a woman of 80 years or more with COVID-19, enrolled during active disease. Material: peripheral blood.

This chain's CDR3 is CASSRHYRQGQETQYF. The CDR3 nucleotides read TGTGCCAGCAGTCGCCACTACCGACAGGGCCAAGAGACCCAGTACTTC. This chain links TRBV11-1 with TRBJ2-5, with TRBD1 identical over 7 bases. Trimming removed 6 bases from V and 1 base from J; junction bases left unmatched: 11. The CDR3 has 16 residues. The germline gives CDR1 SGHAT, CDR2 FQDESV (reference sequence). Full variable domain (rest looked up from reference TRBV11-1 and TRBJ2-5): EAEVAQSPRYKITEKSQAVAFWCDPISGHATLYWYRQILGQGPELLVQFQDESVVDDSQLPKDRFSAERLKGVDSTLKIQPAELGDSAMYLCASSRHYRQGQETQYFGPGTRLLVL.